The T cell receptor beta chain described here comes from a study of beta chain features in type 1 diabetes. Findings and caveats of the study: Type 1 diabetes patients showed a moderate but significant shortening of TCRB CDR3s in all four CD4+ subsets. No resolution was reached here on whether HLA type influences TCRB rearrangement.

Every participating donor gave one draw, a heparinised blood sample averaging around 100 mL. Sorting based on CD45RO/CCR7/CD25/CD127/CD95/CD27 separated CD4+ naive, central memory, regulatory and stem cell-like memory cells. The germline V gene has CDR1 SGDLS and CDR2 YYNGEE. The V end was cut by 7 bases, the J end by 7 bases, with 17 bases between. The CDR3 runs to 13 residues. Sequenced material consisted of expressed TCRB transcripts (all of the isolated RNA was reverse transcribed). Only in-frame clones appear in the TCRdb table, and some are missing; sequencing was by immunoSEQ multiplex PCR. The sample consists of 600,000 or so clones, roughly 12% of them appearing once. In its sample, this clone was seen a few times. Its antigen remains unknown.

The receptor's source is a man aged 25-45 years with type 1 diabetes. The V and J genes are TRBV9 and TRBJ1-2, with a possible D match to TRBD1 (5 bases). The sequencing sample was made of naive CD4+ T cells from blood. The CDR3, as DNA: TGTGCCAGCCTTAGCCAGGGCGCAGCTGGCTACACCTTC. Protein product: CASLSQGAAGYTF.